This T cell receptor beta chain was documented in a study of graft-versus-host responses after intestinal transplantation. Study summary: As for transplant type, recipients had multivisceral, liver-intestinal, or isolated intestinal grafts. Among the recipients, all got anti-thymocyte globulin induction and then tacrolimus and steroids for roughly three years. The study's findings and limits: Subjects displaying graft-donor T cell macrochimerism possessed elevated graft-versus-host to host-versus-graft clonal ratios inside allografts.

The CDR3 loop spans 18 amino acids. Comment on this clone: The antigen is not known.

Both intraepithelial and lamina propria lymphocytes were released by processing graft tissue. Sequencing used immunoSEQ multiplex PCR; TCRdb keeps in-frame clones, though not all of them. The sample consists of over 7,500 clones, approximately 64% of them appearing once. This sample comprised ileum tissue, obtained around 440 days after transplant. The rearrangement links TRBV7-5 to TRBJ1-1; TRBD1 is the table's D call and was not checked against the DNA. TRBV7-5 is described as a pseudogene. This sequence was found in a human patient who received an intestinal transplant, so some T cells may come from the graft donor. CDR3 nucleotides: TGTGCCAGCAGCAATCCGGGACAGGGGGAGCCCATGAACACTGAAGCTTTCTTT. This gives the protein CASSNPGQGEPMNTEAFF.